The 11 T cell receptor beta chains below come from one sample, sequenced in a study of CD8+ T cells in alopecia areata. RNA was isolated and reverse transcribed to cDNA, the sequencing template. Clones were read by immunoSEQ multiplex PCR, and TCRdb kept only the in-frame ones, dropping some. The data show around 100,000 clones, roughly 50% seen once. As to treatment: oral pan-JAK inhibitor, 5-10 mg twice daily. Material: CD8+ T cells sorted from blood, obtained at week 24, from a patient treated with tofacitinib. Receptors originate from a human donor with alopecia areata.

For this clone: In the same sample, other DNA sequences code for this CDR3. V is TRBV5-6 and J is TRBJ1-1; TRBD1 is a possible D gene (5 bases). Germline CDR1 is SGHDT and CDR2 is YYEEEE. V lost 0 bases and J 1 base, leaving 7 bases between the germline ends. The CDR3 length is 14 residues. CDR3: CASSLGTGNTEAFF. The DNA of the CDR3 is TGTGCCAGCAGCTTGGGAACAGGGAACACTGAAGCTTTCTTT.

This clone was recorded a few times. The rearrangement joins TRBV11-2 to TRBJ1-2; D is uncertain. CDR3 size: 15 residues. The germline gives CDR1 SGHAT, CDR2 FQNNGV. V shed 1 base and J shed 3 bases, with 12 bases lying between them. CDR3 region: CASSLVYRSDYGYTF. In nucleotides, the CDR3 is TGTGCCAGCAGCTTAGTTTACCGTTCGGACTATGGCTACACCTTC. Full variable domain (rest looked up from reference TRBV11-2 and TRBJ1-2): EAGVAQSPRYKIIEKRQSVAFWCNPISGHATLYWYQQILGQGPKLLIQFQNNGVVDDSQLPKDRFSAERLKGVDSTLKIQPAKLEDSAVYLCASSLVYRSDYGYTFGSGTRLTVV.

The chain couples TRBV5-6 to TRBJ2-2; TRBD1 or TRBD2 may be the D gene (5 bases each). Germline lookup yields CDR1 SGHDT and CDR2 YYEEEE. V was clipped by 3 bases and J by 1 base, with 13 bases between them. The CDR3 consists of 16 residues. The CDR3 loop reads CASSSGTVGNTGELFF. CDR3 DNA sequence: TGTGCCAGCAGCTCCGGGACGGTCGGGAACACCGGGGAGCTGTTTTTT.

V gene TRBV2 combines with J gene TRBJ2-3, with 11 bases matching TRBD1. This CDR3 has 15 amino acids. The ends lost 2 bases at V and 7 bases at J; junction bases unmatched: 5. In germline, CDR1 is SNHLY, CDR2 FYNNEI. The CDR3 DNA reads TGTGCCAGCAGTGAAAAGAGGACAGGGGGCCATACGCAGTATTTT. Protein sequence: CASSEKRTGGHTQYF.

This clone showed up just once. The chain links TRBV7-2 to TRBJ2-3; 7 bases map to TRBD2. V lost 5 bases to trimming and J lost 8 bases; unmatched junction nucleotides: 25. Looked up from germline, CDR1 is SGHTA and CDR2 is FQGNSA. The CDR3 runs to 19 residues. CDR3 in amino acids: CASSLTQYSSGPAAVTQYF. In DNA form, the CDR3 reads TGTGCCAGCAGCCTAACCCAATATTCTAGCGGTCCTGCCGCAGTTACGCAGTATTTT. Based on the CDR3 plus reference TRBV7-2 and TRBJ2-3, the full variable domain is GAGVSQSPSNKVTEKGKDVELRCDPISGHTALYWYRQSLGQGLEFLIYFQGNSAPDKSGLPSDRFSAERTGGSVSTLTIQRTQQEDSAVYLCASSLTQYSSGPAAVTQYFGPGTRLTVL.

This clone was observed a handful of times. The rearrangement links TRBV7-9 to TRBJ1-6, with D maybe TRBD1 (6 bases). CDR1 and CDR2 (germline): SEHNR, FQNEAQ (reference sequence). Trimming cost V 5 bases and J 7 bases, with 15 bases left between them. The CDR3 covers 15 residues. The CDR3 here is CASSTPGESNSPLHF. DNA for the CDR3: TGTGCCAGCAGCACCCCAGGGGAGTCGAATTCACCCCTCCACTTT.

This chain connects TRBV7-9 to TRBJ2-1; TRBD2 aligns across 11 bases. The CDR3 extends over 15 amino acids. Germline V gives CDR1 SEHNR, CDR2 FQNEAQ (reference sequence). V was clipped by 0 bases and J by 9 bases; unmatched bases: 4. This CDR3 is CASSLASGGAAEQFF. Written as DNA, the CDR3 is TGTGCCAGCAGCTTAGCTAGCGGGGGGGCCGCTGAGCAGTTCTTC.

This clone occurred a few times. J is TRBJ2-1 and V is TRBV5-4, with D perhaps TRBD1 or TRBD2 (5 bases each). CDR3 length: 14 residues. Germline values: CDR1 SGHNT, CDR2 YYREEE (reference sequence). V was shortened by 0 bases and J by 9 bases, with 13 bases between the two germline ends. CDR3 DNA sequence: TGTGCCAGCAGCTTGGAGGGTGGGGGTCTTGAGCAGTTCTTC. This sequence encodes CASSLEGGGLEQFF.

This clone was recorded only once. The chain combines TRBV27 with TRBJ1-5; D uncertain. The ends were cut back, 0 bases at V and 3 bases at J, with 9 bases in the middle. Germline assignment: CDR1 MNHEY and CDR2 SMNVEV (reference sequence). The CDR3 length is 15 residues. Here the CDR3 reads CASSLSGDFNQPQHF. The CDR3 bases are TGTGCCAGCAGTTTATCAGGCGATTTCAATCAGCCCCAGCATTTT.

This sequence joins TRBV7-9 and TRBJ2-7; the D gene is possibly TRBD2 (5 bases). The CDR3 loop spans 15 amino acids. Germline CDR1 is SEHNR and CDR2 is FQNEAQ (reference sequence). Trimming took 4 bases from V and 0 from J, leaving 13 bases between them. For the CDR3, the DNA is TGTGCCAGCAGCTCGGCGGGCAGGAGCTCCTACGAGCAGTACTTC. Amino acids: CASSSAGRSSYEQYF.

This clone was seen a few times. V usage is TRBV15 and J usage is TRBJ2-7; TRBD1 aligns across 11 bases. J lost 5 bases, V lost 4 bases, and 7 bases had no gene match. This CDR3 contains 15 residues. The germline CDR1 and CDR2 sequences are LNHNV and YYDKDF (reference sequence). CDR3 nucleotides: TGTGCCACCAGCAAACCGGGACAGGGGGTAAACGAGCAGTACTTC. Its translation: CATSKPGQGVNEQYF.